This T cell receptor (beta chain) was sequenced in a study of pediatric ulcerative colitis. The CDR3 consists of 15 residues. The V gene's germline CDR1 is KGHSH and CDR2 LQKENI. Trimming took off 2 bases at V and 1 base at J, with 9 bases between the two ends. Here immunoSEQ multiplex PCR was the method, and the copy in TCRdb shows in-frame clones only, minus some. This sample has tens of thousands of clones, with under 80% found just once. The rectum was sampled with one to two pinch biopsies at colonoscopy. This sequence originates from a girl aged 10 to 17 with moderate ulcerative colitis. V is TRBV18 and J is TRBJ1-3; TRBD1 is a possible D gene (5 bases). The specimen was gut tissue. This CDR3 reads CASSPTAGSGNTIYF. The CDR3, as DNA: TGTGCCAGCTCACCAACGGCAGGGTCTGGAAACACCATATATTTT.